The clone carrying this TCR beta chain was counted a single time. Its antigen is as yet unknown. Profiled with immunoSEQ multiplex PCR; TCRdb holds only in-frame clones, not every one. The sample includes about 73,000 clones, roughly 95% of them seen just once. This entry is derived from a study of cytomegalovirus exposure and HLA in healthy donors. The wider study: It was reported in a later analysis that the same platform had been used for the 120 validation repertoires as for the roughly 650 first-cohort repertoires.

The study's findings and limits: Through in vitro validation, three CMV-associated chains were shown to be specific for CMV antigens. It was 160 or so TCR beta chains that were listed as cytomegalovirus-associated.

Germline V gene lookup returns CDR1 SGHNT and CDR2 YENEEA. CDR3 length equals 14 residues. V was shortened by 3 bases and J by 4 bases, with 12 bases between the two germline ends. This sequence was found in a young man in good health and CMV-seronegative. Sequencing was carried out using PBMCs. This chain connects TRBV11-3 to TRBJ2-5; possibly TRBD1 for D (6 bases). The CDR3 region has the DNA TGTGCCAGCAGCTTGACAGGCAGGGGAGAGACCCAGTACTTC. It encodes CASSLTGRGETQYF.